This T cell receptor (beta chain) was identified in a study of T cells after yellow fever vaccination. Findings of the study overall: Abundant bulk-derived clonotypes could contaminate FACS-sorted repertoires.

V lost 6 bases, J lost 10 bases, and 16 bases stayed unmatched. CDR1 SGHVS and CDR2 FNYEAQ come from the germline V gene. This CDR3 has 16 residues. In the case of this clonotype: Its antigen is still unknown.

They built TCR cDNA with 5'RACE template switching, a step that put in a universal primer site and UMIs. TCRdb redid the calling of the 5' RACE reads with MiXCR, one entry per CDR3 protein. The table records 450,000 to 600,000 distinct CDR3 sequences, 17% of them present only once. The sample here was PBMCs, taken less than 6 days after the first yellow fever vaccination. This chain joins TRBV7-6 and TRBJ2-1; the match to TRBD1 covers 9 bases. This TCR was sampled from a man aged 18 to 29 who received the YFV17D yellow fever vaccine. CDR3 sequence reads: CASSRATGTGYREQFF. The CDR3 coding sequence is TGTGCCAGCAGTCGTGCAACCGGGACAGGGTACAGGGAGCAGTTCTTC.